Listed below are T cell receptor beta chains from one sample, sequenced in a study of prognosis after radiotherapy for stage I lung cancer. TCRdb processed the multiplex PCR reads anew with MiXCR; each CDR3 protein has one entry. The sample consists of about 16,000 distinct CDR3 sequences, 35% to 45% of them appearing once. The sample in question was PBMCs, obtained before or after stereotactic body radiation therapy (not recorded which). The receptors here all came from a donor over 45 with non-small cell lung cancer. Each CDR3 is given with its conserved first and last residue. The order of the fields is clone size, J gene, D gene, V gene, CDR3 protein, CDR3 DNA. The D gene is left open where the match is weak. The size entry is marked missing in some rows and otherwise reads once, few, many or a size class.

>many|TRBJ2-3|NA|TRBV20-1
CSARQSADTQYF
TGCAGTGCTAGACAATCGGCAGATACGCAGTATTTT
>many|TRBJ1-4|NA|TRBV2
CASSDLLGFGTNEKLFF
TGTGCCAGCAGTGATTTGTTAGGGTTCGGAACTAATGAAAAACTGTTTTTT
>NA|TRBJ2-1|TRBD2|TRBV24-1
CATSVTSGSGSYNEQFF
TGTGCCACCAGTGTGACTAGCGGGAGTGGCTCCTACAATGAGCAGTTCTTC
>many|TRBJ2-7|NA|TRBV7-9
CASSLTSYEQYF
TGTGCCAGCAGCTTAACCAGCTACGAGCAGTACTTC
>NA|TRBJ2-7|NA|TRBV6-1
CASNPTCIGSYEQYF
TGTGCCAGCAATCCCACATGTATCGGATCCTACGAACAGTACTTC
>NA|TRBJ1-5|NA|TRBV7-2
CASSLGPGTNQPQHF
TGTGCCAGCAGCTTAGGTCCGGGAACCAATCAGCCCCAGCATTTT
>many|TRBJ2-2|NA|TRBV9
CASSQAPGSGELFF
TGTGCCAGCAGCCAAGCCCCAGGGTCTGGGGAGCTGTTTTTT
>many|TRBJ2-3|TRBD2|TRBV5-1
CASSPSGRLTDTQYF
TGCGCCAGCAGCCCTAGCGGGAGGCTAACAGATACGCAGTATTTT
>many|TRBJ2-5|NA|TRBV14
CASSQGITTGQETQYF
TGTGCCAGCAGCCAAGGTATAACGACAGGCCAAGAGACCCAGTACTTC
>NA|TRBJ2-5|TRBD2|TRBV19
CASSTSGAEAQYF
TGTGCCAGTAGTACTAGCGGGGCCGAGGCCCAGTACTTC
>NA|TRBJ2-5|NA|TRBV5-6
CASSPSRGASRETQYF
TGTGCCAGCAGCCCCAGTCGGGGGGCTTCTCGAGAGACCCAGTACTTC
>once|TRBJ1-6|TRBD1|TRBV30
CAWSTGAGNSPLHF
TGTGCCTGGAGTACAGGGGCTGGGAATTCACCCCTCCACTTT
>once|TRBJ1-1|TRBD1|TRBV28
CSSSFLRGMNTEAFF
TGTTCCAGCAGTTTCCTCAGGGGGATGAACACTGAAGCTTTCTTT
>few|TRBJ2-5|NA|TRBV18
CASSPSDLFQGTQYF
TGTGCCAGCTCACCCTCGGACCTATTCCAAGGGACCCAGTACTTC
>NA|TRBJ2-1|NA|TRBV12-3/TRBV12-4
CASSLAVPQQGGDNEQFF
TGTGCCAGCAGTTTAGCGGTCCCACAACAGGGCGGGGACAATGAGCAGTTCTTC
>NA|TRBJ2-6|NA|TRBV28
CASVVPSSSGSNVLTF
TGTGCTAGCGTAGTTCCTTCCTCCTCTGGGTCCAACGTCCTGACTTTC
>many|TRBJ1-2|TRBD1|TRBV5-5
CASSPGQGAYGYTF
TGTGCCAGCAGCCCCGGACAGGGTGCCTATGGCTACACCTTC
>NA|TRBJ2-7|NA|TRBV6-2/TRBV6-3
CASSYSATSSYEQYF
TGTGCCAGCAGTTACTCGGCGACTTCTTCCTACGAGCAGTACTTC
>many|TRBJ2-5|NA|TRBV5-1
CASSLGSSNGQETQYF
TGCGCCAGCAGCTTGGGTTCTAGCAATGGCCAAGAGACCCAGTACTTC
>medium-sized|TRBJ1-1|NA|TRBV6-1
CASSRQVSGTEAFF
TGTGCCAGCAGTAGACAGGTATCGGGCACTGAAGCTTTCTTT
>NA|TRBJ2-2|NA|TRBV20-1
CSASRDTGELFF
TGCAGTGCTAGTCGGGACACCGGGGAGCTGTTTTTT
>many|TRBJ2-2|NA|TRBV12-3/TRBV12-4
CASSLVGMTGELFF
TGTGCCAGCAGTTTAGTGGGAATGACCGGGGAGCTGTTTTTT
>many|TRBJ2-1|TRBD2|TRBV5-1
CASSLALRGAYNEQFF
TGCGCCAGCAGCTTGGCCCTTCGGGGGGCCTACAATGAGCAGTTCTTC
>NA|TRBJ2-7|NA|TRBV12-3/TRBV12-4
CASSSGGREQYF
TGTGCCAGCAGTTCGGGGGGCCGGGAGCAGTACTTC
>many|TRBJ2-2|TRBD2|TRBV3-1
CASSQDIGGRSYGELFF
TGTGCCAGCAGCCAAGACATTGGCGGGAGGTCTTACGGGGAGCTGTTTTTT
>many|TRBJ2-1|TRBD2|TRBV3-1
CASSLPLSPGGPNEQFF
TGTGCCAGCAGCCTACCACTTTCACCGGGAGGGCCGAATGAGCAGTTCTTC
>many|TRBJ1-2|TRBD1|TRBV5-1
CASSLETQGAGGYTF
TGCGCCAGCAGCTTGGAGACACAGGGGGCGGGAGGCTACACCTTC
>NA|TRBJ2-1|NA|TRBV19
CASSIIGIYNEQFF
TGTGCCAGTAGTATCATCGGGATATACAATGAGCAGTTCTTC
>NA|TRBJ1-2|NA|TRBV20-1
CSARDVAGTTINYGYTF
TGCAGTGCTAGAGATGTGGCAGGGACTACCATTAACTATGGCTACACCTTC
>NA|TRBJ1-1|NA|TRBV6-1
CASSRQGIEAFF
TGTGCCAGCAGTCGCCAGGGTATTGAAGCTTTCTTT
>many|TRBJ1-1|NA|TRBV11-2
CASSRVAWGTEAFF
TGTGCCAGCAGCCGGGTCGCTTGGGGCACTGAAGCTTTCTTT
>NA|TRBJ1-2|NA|TRBV27
CASSLSIVQLYGYTF
TGTGCCAGCAGTTTATCGATTGTCCAGCTCTATGGCTACACCTTC
>many|TRBJ1-1|NA|TRBV19
CASSIGEGLNTEAFF
TGTGCCAGTAGTATTGGAGAGGGGCTGAACACTGAAGCTTTCTTT
>many|TRBJ1-3|NA|TRBV4-1
CASRPTLREIGTIYF
TGCGCCAGCAGGCCCACACTGCGGGAAATTGGCACCATATATTTT
>many|TRBJ1-1|TRBD1|TRBV19
CASRPGQGFTEAFF
TGTGCCAGTAGGCCGGGACAGGGATTCACTGAAGCTTTCTTT
>NA|TRBJ2-3|NA|TRBV6-1
CASWSPGRTDTQYF
TGTGCCAGCTGGAGCCCAGGGCGCACAGATACGCAGTATTTT
>medium-sized|TRBJ2-3|NA|TRBV7-8
CASNNGALLADTQYF
TGTGCCAGCAACAACGGCGCGCTTTTGGCAGATACGCAGTATTTT
>many|TRBJ1-2|NA|TRBV20-1
CSARESGENYGYTF
TGCAGTGCTAGAGAATCAGGGGAGAACTATGGCTACACCTTC
>NA|TRBJ1-2|NA|TRBV6-2/TRBV6-3
CTIEGPGAAGYTF
TGTACCATTGAGGGGCCGGGGGCGGCTGGCTACACCTTC
>medium-sized|TRBJ1-3|NA|TRBV28
CASSLYVRGLRNTIYF
TGTGCCAGCAGTTTATATGTTAGGGGCCTTAGAAACACCATATATTTT
>many|TRBJ2-7|NA|TRBV6-1
CAIRSPSGGTYEQYF
TGTGCCATCCGTTCTCCTTCGGGTGGCACCTACGAGCAGTACTTC
>many|TRBJ2-1|TRBD2|TRBV19
CASSKLADNEQFF
TGTGCCAGTAGTAAACTAGCGGACAATGAGCAGTTCTTC
>NA|TRBJ2-3|NA|TRBV7-9
CASSLDGAGLMECTDTQYF
TGTGCCAGCAGCTTAGATGGGGCTGGACTAATGGAGTGCACAGATACGCAGTATTTT
>NA|TRBJ1-1|NA|TRBV19
CASSIYHEGGTEAFF
TGTGCCAGTAGTATTTATCATGAGGGCGGCACTGAAGCTTTCTTT
>NA|TRBJ1-2|NA|TRBV6-4
CASSLGTGLGYTF
TGTGCCAGCAGTCTGGGGACCGGGTTGGGCTACACCTTC
>few|TRBJ2-2|TRBD2|TRBV13
CASSSSGSWDTGELFF
TGTGCCAGCAGCAGTAGCGGGAGTTGGGACACCGGGGAGCTGTTTTTT
>NA|TRBJ2-1|NA|TRBV6-2/TRBV6-3
CASSLAAGEQFF
TGTGCCAGCAGTTTGGCTGCGGGTGAGCAGTTCTTC
>NA|TRBJ1-1|TRBD1|TRBV20-1
CSSKRDRAGTEAFF
TGCAGTTCTAAACGAGACAGGGCGGGAACTGAAGCTTTCTTT
>NA|TRBJ2-1|TRBD2|TRBV6-2/TRBV6-3
CASRLAGTNPSSYNEQFF
TGTGCCAGCAGGCTAGCGGGAACAAACCCGAGCTCCTACAATGAGCAGTTCTTC
>NA|TRBJ2-7|NA|TRBV24-1
CATSPGAFGEQYF
TGTGCCACCTCCCCAGGGGCATTTGGCGAGCAGTACTTC
>medium-sized|TRBJ2-3|NA|TRBV6-2/TRBV6-3
CASSVGRTARGDTQYF
TGTGCCAGCAGTGTGGGGCGGACAGCACGAGGGGATACGCAGTATTTT